Below are 27 T cell receptor beta chains sequenced from a single sample in a study of T cells in Graves' hyperthyroidism and ophthalmopathy. TCR beta CDR3 sequences were amplified from RNA transcripts. TCR CDR3 underwent first-round RT-PCR with the HTBI primer set. TCRdb reprocessed the multiplex PCR reads with MiXCR, giving one entry per CDR3 protein. The sample shows hundreds of thousands of distinct CDR3 sequences, about 15% of them seen only once. Sequencing was done on a sample of blood. The receptors shown here come from a woman between 45 and 65 years old with Graves' ophthalmopathy.

This clonotype came up many times. V gene TRBV5-1 combines with J gene TRBJ2-3; D not resolved. There are 15 residues in the CDR3. CDR1 is SGHRS and CDR2 is YFSETQ in the germline V gene. Deletions cut 3 bases from V and 1 base from J, with 12 bases between. The CDR3 DNA reads TGCGCCAGCAGCTCCCTTTTATACGGCACAGATACGCAGTATTTT. This sequence encodes CASSSLLYGTDTQYF. The full variable domain, rest sourced from reference TRBV5-1 and TRBJ2-3, is KAGVTQTPRYLIKTRGQQVTLSCSPISGHRSVSWYQQTPGQGLQFLFEYFSETQRNKGNFPGRFSGRQFSNSRSEMNVSTLELGDSALYLCASSSLLYGTDTQYFGPGTRLTVL.

The chain links TRBV9 to TRBJ1-2; D perhaps matches TRBD1 (5 bases). The CDR3 loop spans 15 amino acids. Trimming cost V 0 bases and J 4 bases, with 13 bases left between them. Germline-derived CDR1 and CDR2 are SGDLS and YYNGEE. CDR3 loop: CASSVGDPGFYGYTF. Here the CDR3 DNA reads TGTGCCAGCAGCGTAGGGGATCCAGGGTTCTATGGCTACACCTTC.

This clonotype was recorded at least ten times. The CDR3 region is CASSPIPGRGGEQYF. The CDR3 DNA follows: TGTGCCAGCAGCCCCATCCCCGGACGGGGAGGCGAGCAGTACTTC. This sequence joins TRBV7-9 and TRBJ2-7, with TRBD2 as a possible D gene (6 bases). Trimming removed 5 bases from V and 6 bases from J, with 20 bases in between. CDR1 is SEHNR and CDR2 is FQNEAQ in the germline V gene (reference sequence). The CDR3 totals 15 residues.

The V gene is TRBV4-3, the J gene TRBJ1-1; D gene unclear. V was trimmed by 0 bases and J by 4 bases, leaving 9 bases between them. The CDR3 runs to 14 residues. Germline V CDR1 and CDR2: LGHNA, YSLEER. The CDR3: CASSQELSTTEAFF. CDR3 nucleotide sequence: TGCGCCAGCAGCCAAGAGTTAAGCACCACTGAAGCTTTCTTT.

The table lists this clonotype with many counts. V gene TRBV20-1 combines with J gene TRBJ1-1, with unresolved D. The CDR3 consists of 13 residues. The germline V gene encodes CDR1 DFQATT and CDR2 SNEGSKA (reference sequence). V lost 8 bases and J lost 3, with 16 bases in between. The CDR3 here is CSTRVRPDTEAFF. The CDR3, as DNA: TGCAGTACAAGGGTCCGTCCAGACACTGAAGCTTTCTTT.

This chain joins TRBV10-3 and TRBJ2-1; no definite D call. Germline V gives CDR1 ENHRY, CDR2 SYGVKD. The CDR3 sequence is 15 residues long. The V gene lost 0 bases and the J gene lost 0 bases, with 6 bases spanning the gap. In DNA, the CDR3 is TGTGCCATCAGTGAGTCCTCAGTCTCCTACAATGAGCAGTTCTTC. Translation: CAISESSVSYNEQFF.

This clonotype showed up many times. As DNA, the CDR3 is TGCAGTGCTCAATCGACAGGGGGCTGGAATGAGCAGTTCTTC. Protein product: CSAQSTGGWNEQFF. This chain connects TRBV20-1 to TRBJ2-1, with 10 bases identical to TRBD1. CDR1 is DFQATT and CDR2 is SNEGSKA in the germline V gene (reference sequence). Germline trimming cut 5 bases from V and 7 bases from J; bases unmatched to any gene: 8. The CDR3 sequence is 14 residues long.

This clonotype was recorded many times. The chain is built from TRBV28 and TRBJ2-7; TRBD1 aligns across 7 bases. The CDR3 sequence is 15 residues long. The junction had 10 bases not matched to a gene; V was cut back by 4 bases and J by 4 bases. Germline V gives CDR1 MDHEN, CDR2 SYDVKM. The CDR3 spells CASSSPTGAKYEQYF. The CDR3 nucleotides are TGTGCCAGCAGTTCCCCCACAGGGGCTAAATACGAGCAGTACTTC. Based on the CDR3 plus reference TRBV28 and TRBJ2-7, the full variable domain is DVKVTQSSRYLVKRTGEKVFLECVQDMDHENMFWYRQDPGLGLRLIYFSYDVKMKEKGDIPEGYSVSREKKERFSLILESASTNQTSMYLCASSSPTGAKYEQYFGPGTRLTVT.

This clonotype showed up many times. The J gene is TRBJ2-7, the V gene TRBV20-1; 7 bases align to TRBD2. Germline V gene lookup returns CDR1 DFQATT and CDR2 SNEGSKA (reference sequence). The CDR3 runs 13 residues. With V trimmed by 3 bases and J by 4 bases, 6 bases remained unmatched. CDR3 DNA: TGCAGTGCTAGCCAGACTAGCCGGTACGAGCAGTACTTC. This codes for CSASQTSRYEQYF.

This chain uses TRBV5-4 with TRBJ1-3, with 10 positions matching TRBD1. The CDR3 contains 17 residues. V shed 0 bases and J 1 base; nucleotides not matched to a gene: 4. Germline assignment: CDR1 SGHNT and CDR2 YYREEE (reference sequence). The CDR3 DNA follows: TGTGCCAGCAGCTTGGGAGGGACAGGGGTTTCTGGAAACACCATATATTTT. It is translated as CASSLGGTGVSGNTIYF.

This clonotype was counted at least ten times. V usage is TRBV29-1 and J usage is TRBJ2-1; unclear D gene. The CDR3 sequence is 11 residues long. Germline V lookup: CDR1 SQVTM, CDR2 ANQGSEA. Trimming cost V 3 bases and J 8 bases, with 8 bases left between them. In DNA, the CDR3 is TGCAGCGTTGAGAACTTCGATGAGCAGTTCTTC. This codes for CSVENFDEQFF.

This clonotype was recorded at least ten times. The CDR3 DNA sequence: TGTGCCAGCTCACTCCAGAAAAGCATGAACACTGAAGCTTTCTTT. It codes for CASSLQKSMNTEAFF. The chain links TRBV18 to TRBJ1-1; no clear D. Germline assignment: CDR1 KGHSH and CDR2 LQKENI. Deletions cut 4 bases from V and 0 bases from J, with 12 bases between. The CDR3 loop spans 15 amino acids.

This clonotype was observed at least ten times. The chain links TRBV2 to TRBJ1-5; D ambiguous. The CDR3 consists of 15 residues. CDR1 and CDR2 (germline): SNHLY, FYNNEI. Deletions cut 2 bases from V and 1 base from J, with 9 bases between. The CDR3 DNA is TGTGCCAGCAGTGAATCACAGAGGAGCAATCAGCCCCAGCATTTT. Translating gives CASSESQRSNQPQHF.

The rearrangement links TRBV11-2 to TRBJ2-7, with D possibly TRBD2 on 7 matching bases. The V gene's germline CDR1 is SGHAT and CDR2 FQNNGV. Trimming removed 7 bases at V and 2 bases at J, with 15 bases between. CDR3 length: 14 residues. The CDR3 nucleotides read TGTGCCAGCAACCTATGGGGGGGCACCTACGAGCAGTACTTC. As protein: CASNLWGGTYEQYF.

This clonotype has a count of ten or more. This sequence joins TRBV6-2 or TRBV6-3 and TRBJ1-1, with D perhaps matching TRBD1 (6 bases). This CDR3 is 12 amino acids long. Trimming left V 5 bases short and J 4 bases short, with 8 bases between. Looked up from germline, CDR1 is MNHEY and CDR2 is SVGEGT. CDR3 sequence (DNA): TGTGCCAGCAGTGCCAGGGGCACTGAAGCTTTCTTT. Protein sequence: CASSARGTEAFF.

This clonotype was detected many times. The DNA of the CDR3 is TGTGCCAGCAGCCCAAATTGGAGGGACAATGAGCAGTTCTTC. Translating it yields CASSPNWRDNEQFF. V is TRBV28 and J is TRBJ2-1, with D possibly TRBD2 on 6 matching bases. The V and J ends lost 6 bases and 5 bases respectively, with 14 bases between them. This CDR3 comprises 14 residues. Germline CDR1 and CDR2: MDHEN and SYDVKM.

The table lists this clonotype with many counts. The chain combines TRBV5-1 with TRBJ2-7; 11 nucleotides line up with TRBD2. The germline gives CDR1 SGHRS, CDR2 YFSETQ. The trim removed 0 bases at V and 4 bases at J, leaving 6 bases unmatched. The CDR3 consists of 16 residues. The CDR3 here is CASSLDVAGGVYEQYF. The CDR3 DNA follows: TGCGCCAGCAGCTTGGACGTAGCGGGAGGGGTTTACGAGCAGTACTTC. Full variable domain (rest looked up from reference TRBV5-1 and TRBJ2-7): KAGVTQTPRYLIKTRGQQVTLSCSPISGHRSVSWYQQTPGQGLQFLFEYFSETQRNKGNFPGRFSGRQFSNSRSEMNVSTLELGDSALYLCASSLDVAGGVYEQYFGPGTRLTVT.

There are many counts of this clonotype. The chain combines TRBV28 with TRBJ2-7; D is uncertain. Germline V CDR1 and CDR2: MDHEN, SYDVKM. V gave up 4 bases and J gave up 6 bases, with 13 bases separating them. This CDR3 comprises 13 residues. CDR3: CASSSTVLGEQYF. The CDR3 bases are TGTGCCAGCAGTTCAACTGTTTTGGGCGAGCAGTACTTC. The entire variable domain, with the rest obtained from reference TRBV28 and TRBJ2-7, is as follows: DVKVTQSSRYLVKRTGEKVFLECVQDMDHENMFWYRQDPGLGLRLIYFSYDVKMKEKGDIPEGYSVSREKKERFSLILESASTNQTSMYLCASSSTVLGEQYFGPGTRLTVT.

This clonotype was found many times. J is TRBJ2-1 and V is TRBV18; TRBD2 aligns across 7 bases. V lost 8 bases to trimming and J lost 0 bases; unmatched junction nucleotides: 4. Germline V gene sequence: CDR1 KGHSH, CDR2 LQKENI. The CDR3 is 14 residues long. In DNA form, the CDR3 reads TGTGCCAGCGATCTAGCGGCCTCCTACAATGAGCAGTTCTTC. Translation gives CASDLAASYNEQFF.

This clonotype was seen many times. CDR3 DNA: TGTGCCAGCAGCTTAACGGGGGGGCGCGCCACTGAAGCTTTCTTT. It yields the protein CASSLTGGRATEAFF. The gene calls are TRBV7-3 and TRBJ1-1, with D possibly TRBD1 on 6 matching bases. V lost 0 bases and J 4 bases, leaving 12 bases between the germline ends. The CDR3 is 15 amino acids. Germline V lookup: CDR1 SGHTA, CDR2 FQGTGA. Full variable domain (rest looked up from reference TRBV7-3 and TRBJ1-1): GAGVSQTPSNKVTEKGKYVELRCDPISGHTALYWYRQSLGQGPEFLIYFQGTGAADDSGLPNDRFFAVRPEGSVSTLKIQRTERGDSAVYLCASSLTGGRATEAFFGQGTRLTVV.

This clonotype was detected ten times or more. The chain combines TRBV10-3 with TRBJ2-1, with a tentative D call TRBD2 (6 bases). The V end lost 6 bases, the J end lost 5 bases, and 14 bases lay between the germline ends. CDR1 is ENHRY, CDR2 SYGVKD, per germline. The CDR3 totals 14 residues. In DNA, the CDR3 is TGTGCCATCAGCCGAAACCCTAGCGACAATGAGCAGTTCTTC. Translation gives CAISRNPSDNEQFF.

This clonotype was recorded at least ten times. J is TRBJ1-1 and V is TRBV7-2, with 10 bases identical to TRBD1. The CDR3 is 14 residues long. Germline loops: CDR1 SGHTA, CDR2 FQGNSA. The V gene end was trimmed by 8 bases and the J gene end by 5 bases; junction bases not matched to a gene: 8. The CDR3 nucleotides read TGTGCCAGCGACGACAGGGGGCGTTGGACTGAAGCTTTCTTT. The encoded protein is CASDDRGRWTEAFF.

The V and J genes are TRBV5-4 and TRBJ2-4, with 9 bases lining up with TRBD2. The CDR3 loop spans 16 amino acids. From germline, CDR1 is SGHNT and CDR2 YYREEE (reference sequence). V lost 0 bases, J lost 8 bases, and 9 bases stayed unmatched. The CDR3 DNA follows: TGTGCCAGCAGCTTGGGGGGTAGCGGGAGTTGGTACATTCAGTACTTC. It translates to CASSLGGSGSWYIQYF.

This clonotype was counted ten times or more. The J gene is TRBJ2-3, the V gene TRBV7-9; TRBD2 matches at 8 bases. V shed 5 bases, J shed 4 bases, and the junction held 8 bases outside the gene matches. Germline V lookup: CDR1 SEHNR, CDR2 FQNEAQ (reference sequence). This CDR3 is built from 15 residues. CDR3 region: CASSPRSGSPDTQYF. As DNA, the CDR3 is TGTGCCAGCAGCCCACGGAGCGGGAGCCCAGATACGCAGTATTTT.

Notes on this clonotype: Possible read error: a much larger clone is one base away. The rearrangement joins TRBV7-2 to TRBJ2-2, with 8 bases lining up with TRBD1. This CDR3 is 14 amino acids long. Germline CDR1 SGHTA, CDR2 FQGNSA. The chain's CDR3 is CASSQQGGTGGLFF. CDR3 coding DNA: TGTGCCAGCAGTCAACAGGGGGGCACCGGGGGGCTGTTTTTT. Variable domain in full (rest from reference TRBV7-2 and TRBJ2-2): GAGVSQSPSNKVTEKGKDVELRCDPISGHTALYWYRQSLGQGLEFLIYFQGNSAPDKSGLPSDRFSAERTGGSVSTLTIQRTQQEDSAVYLCASSQQGGTGGLFFGEGSRLTVL.

This clonotype has ten or more counts. The chain couples TRBV7-2 to TRBJ2-7; either TRBD1 or TRBD2 may supply D (6 bases each). Between the trimmed V and J ends, which lost 4 bases and 1 base, there was a span of 14 bases. CDR3 length: 15 residues. The V gene's germline CDR1 is SGHTA and CDR2 FQGNSA. The CDR3 bases are TGTGCCAGCAGCTCCCGCGGGACAACGTCCTACGAGCAGTACTTC. It encodes CASSSRGTTSYEQYF.

This clonotype has only a few counts. This chain joins TRBV28 and TRBJ2-3; 8 positions agree with TRBD2. The CDR3 runs 15 residues. Germline assignment: CDR1 MDHEN and CDR2 SYDVKM. Unmatched junction bases numbered 5, after V lost 4 bases and J lost 2 bases. The CDR3 region is CASSSLGLVTDTQYF. The CDR3 DNA reads as TGTGCCAGCAGTTCTCTGGGACTAGTCACAGATACGCAGTATTTT.